A selection of T cell receptor beta chains follows, all from one sample in a study of OX40 agonist ivuxolimab in advanced cancers. Assay used: immunoSEQ multiplex PCR; TCRdb lists only in-frame clones, some missing. Counted here are some 78,000 clones, about 90% occurring once; the ten biggest clones make up approximately 3%. The sequenced sample was CD4+ or CD8+ T cells sorted from blood, obtained in a trial of the OX40 agonist ivuxolimab. The receptors were sampled from an adult with an advanced solid tumor such as melanoma, head and neck, liver or kidney cancer. The CDR3 runs from the conserved cysteine through the conserved F or W. The order of the fields is clone size, CDR3 length, D gene, V gene, J gene, CDR3 DNA, CDR3 protein. A D gene is named only where the DNA matches it firmly. Clone size, where shown, is once, few, many, or a class for clones that have expanded.

abundance: NA; len: 15; d_gene: TRBD1; v_gene: TRBV5-1; j_gene: TRBJ2-1; CDR3nt: TGCGCCAGCAGTCGCGAACCCGGGACAGTAAATGAGCAGTTCTTC; CDR3aa: CASSREPGTVNEQFF
abundance: NA; len: 12; d_gene: NA; v_gene: TRBV5-6; j_gene: TRBJ2-1; CDR3nt: TGTGCCAGCAGCCGGCGGGGTAATGAGCAGTTCTTC; CDR3aa: CASSRRGNEQFF
abundance: NA; len: 16; d_gene: NA; v_gene: TRBV7-6; j_gene: TRBJ1-3; CDR3nt: TGTGCCAGCAGCTTAGTACAGGGCTACTCTGGAAACACCATATATTTT; CDR3aa: CASSLVQGYSGNTIYF
abundance: NA; len: 11; d_gene: NA; v_gene: TRBV6-5; j_gene: TRBJ1-2; CDR3nt: TGTGCCAGCAGTTCTCTCTATGGCTACACCTTC; CDR3aa: CASSSLYGYTF
abundance: NA; len: 17; d_gene: NA; v_gene: TRBV18; j_gene: TRBJ1-1; CDR3nt: TGTGCCAGCTCACCGAGCATAGGGCCTCTCATGAACACTGAAGCTTTCTTT; CDR3aa: CASSPSIGPLMNTEAFF
abundance: NA; len: 15; d_gene: NA; v_gene: TRBV28; j_gene: TRBJ1-1; CDR3nt: TGTGCCAGCAGTTCAACGGGACAATCAAACACTGAAGCTTTCTTT; CDR3aa: CASSSTGQSNTEAFF
abundance: NA; len: 16; d_gene: NA; v_gene: TRBV30; j_gene: TRBJ1-3; CDR3nt: TGTGCCTGGAGCCACCCCAGACGGCAGGGTGGAAACACCATATATTTT; CDR3aa: CAWSHPRRQGGNTIYF
abundance: NA; len: 13; d_gene: TRBD2; v_gene: TRBV18; j_gene: TRBJ2-3; CDR3nt: TGTGCCAGCTCCCCCAGGGACTATGATACGCAGTATTTT; CDR3aa: CASSPRDYDTQYF
abundance: NA; len: 16; d_gene: TRBD2; v_gene: TRBV7-2; j_gene: TRBJ2-7; CDR3nt: TGTGCCAGCAGCCTAAGTTCAAGCGGGGCCTTCTACGAGCAGTACTTC; CDR3aa: CASSLSSSGAFYEQYF
abundance: once; len: 15; d_gene: NA; v_gene: TRBV4-2; j_gene: TRBJ2-7; CDR3nt: TGTGCCAGCAGCCAACTAAAGGACTATCCCTACGAGCAGTACTTC; CDR3aa: CASSQLKDYPYEQYF
abundance: once; len: 17; d_gene: NA; v_gene: TRBV19; j_gene: TRBJ2-6; CDR3nt: TGTGCCAGTAGTATGGGATATCGAAGCTCTGGGGCCAACGTCCTGACTTTC; CDR3aa: CASSMGYRSSGANVLTF
abundance: NA; len: 19; d_gene: TRBD2; v_gene: TRBV19; j_gene: TRBJ2-2; CDR3nt: TGTGCCAGTAGTATAGCCCAGTACAGCGGGAGTGTTGAGACCGGGGAGCTGTTTTTT; CDR3aa: CASSIAQYSGSVETGELFF
abundance: once; len: 14; d_gene: NA; v_gene: TRBV5-8; j_gene: TRBJ1-4; CDR3nt: TGTGCCAGCAGTTCCTTAGGAGGAGGAGAAAAACTGTTTTTT; CDR3aa: CASSSLGGGEKLFF
abundance: NA; len: 15; d_gene: NA; v_gene: TRBV5-1; j_gene: TRBJ1-1; CDR3nt: TGCGCCAGCAGCGCGGACGGACAGCCGAACACTGAAGCTTTCTTT; CDR3aa: CASSADGQPNTEAFF
abundance: NA; len: 18; d_gene: TRBD2; v_gene: TRBV4-1; j_gene: TRBJ2-7; CDR3nt: TGCGCCAGCAGCCAAGGACCCCTCCAGACTAGCGGTACCTACGAGCAGTACTTC; CDR3aa: CASSQGPLQTSGTYEQYF
abundance: NA; len: 14; d_gene: TRBD1; v_gene: TRBV11-3; j_gene: TRBJ2-5; CDR3nt: TGTGCCAGCAGCGAACAGGGGTACCAAGAGACCCAGTACTTC; CDR3aa: CASSEQGYQETQYF
abundance: NA; len: 13; d_gene: TRBD1; v_gene: TRBV29-1; j_gene: TRBJ2-2; CDR3nt: TGCAGCGCGGACAGGGGAGCCACCGGGGAGCTGTTTTTT; CDR3aa: CSADRGATGELFF
abundance: NA; len: 15; d_gene: TRBD1; v_gene: TRBV4-1; j_gene: TRBJ1-2; CDR3nt: TGCGCCAGCAGCCAAGCGGGACAGGCAGGCTATGGCTACACCTTC; CDR3aa: CASSQAGQAGYGYTF
abundance: NA; len: 14; d_gene: NA; v_gene: TRBV13; j_gene: TRBJ1-6; CDR3nt: TGTGCCAGCAGCTTCTCGCACTATAATTCACCCCTCCACTTT; CDR3aa: CASSFSHYNSPLHF
abundance: NA; len: 12; d_gene: TRBD1; v_gene: TRBV5-1; j_gene: TRBJ2-7; CDR3nt: TGCGCCAGCAGGCCAGGGGGCCTCGAGCAGTACTTC; CDR3aa: CASRPGGLEQYF
abundance: NA; len: 15; d_gene: NA; v_gene: TRBV27; j_gene: TRBJ2-7; CDR3nt: TGTGCCAGCAATAGTATCGGGGGTGTCACCTACGAGCAGTACTTC; CDR3aa: CASNSIGGVTYEQYF
abundance: NA; len: 19; d_gene: NA; v_gene: TRBV11-2; j_gene: TRBJ2-6; CDR3nt: TGTGCCAGCAGCTTCCCCAGGGGGGCTGTTAACACTGGGGCCAACGTCCTGACTTTC; CDR3aa: CASSFPRGAVNTGANVLTF
abundance: NA; len: 14; d_gene: TRBD1; v_gene: TRBV5-1; j_gene: TRBJ2-7; CDR3nt: TGCGCCAGCAGGGCCGGGACAGGCTCCTACGAGCAGTACTTC; CDR3aa: CASRAGTGSYEQYF
abundance: NA; len: 17; d_gene: TRBD2; v_gene: TRBV4-2; j_gene: TRBJ2-5; CDR3nt: TGTGCCAGCAGCCAAGATAGGGCGGCGGGAGCTCCAGAGACCCAGTACTTC; CDR3aa: CASSQDRAAGAPETQYF
abundance: NA; len: 15; d_gene: TRBD2; v_gene: TRBV30; j_gene: TRBJ2-1; CDR3nt: TGTGCCTGGAGTGTGCTAGCGGGGTCCTACAATGAGCAGTTCTTC; CDR3aa: CAWSVLAGSYNEQFF
abundance: NA; len: 13; d_gene: NA; v_gene: TRBV5-1; j_gene: TRBJ2-7; CDR3nt: TGCGCCAGCAGCTTGGTGGCCAGCAACGAGCAGTACTTC; CDR3aa: CASSLVASNEQYF
abundance: NA; len: 16; d_gene: NA; v_gene: TRBV27; j_gene: TRBJ1-2; CDR3nt: TGTGCCAGCAGTTACGGATCCGGGACGGGGAACTATGGCTACACCTTC; CDR3aa: CASSYGSGTGNYGYTF
abundance: NA; len: 18; d_gene: NA; v_gene: TRBV10-3; j_gene: TRBJ2-1; CDR3nt: TGTGCCATCAGCCGACAAGAGGTAGTGGCCTCCTCCTACAATGAGCAGTTCTTC; CDR3aa: CAISRQEVVASSYNEQFF
abundance: NA; len: 15; d_gene: TRBD1; v_gene: TRBV28; j_gene: TRBJ1-2; CDR3nt: TGTGCCAGCAGTTTATCCCCCACAGGGGTCTATGGCTACACCTTC; CDR3aa: CASSLSPTGVYGYTF
abundance: NA; len: 13; d_gene: TRBD1; v_gene: TRBV7-2; j_gene: TRBJ2-7; CDR3nt: TGTGCCAGCAGCATCGACAGGGTGGGCGAGCAGTACTTC; CDR3aa: CASSIDRVGEQYF
abundance: NA; len: 13; d_gene: TRBD2; v_gene: TRBV29-1; j_gene: TRBJ2-5; CDR3nt: TGCAGCGTAGGGACTAGCCGAAACGGGGCCCAGTACTTC; CDR3aa: CSVGTSRNGAQYF
abundance: NA; len: 17; d_gene: TRBD2; v_gene: TRBV19; j_gene: TRBJ2-1; CDR3nt: TGTGCCAGTAGTCCCGACCCGACTAGCGGGGGGGCCGGTGAGCAGTTCTTC; CDR3aa: CASSPDPTSGGAGEQFF
abundance: NA; len: 16; d_gene: NA; v_gene: TRBV5-8; j_gene: TRBJ2-5; CDR3nt: TGTGCCAGCAGCTTGGGCTCGACAGTCCGTCGAAAGACCCAGTACTTC; CDR3aa: CASSLGSTVRRKTQYF
abundance: NA; len: 13; d_gene: NA; v_gene: TRBV6-6; j_gene: TRBJ1-1; CDR3nt: TGTGCCAGCAGTTATCAGATGAACACTGAAGCTTTCTTT; CDR3aa: CASSYQMNTEAFF
abundance: NA; len: 18; d_gene: NA; v_gene: TRBV7-8; j_gene: TRBJ1-1; CDR3nt: TGTACCAGCAGCATACAGAGGGCGGACAGACCAACGGACACTGAAGCTTTCTTT; CDR3aa: CTSSIQRADRPTDTEAFF
abundance: NA; len: 14; d_gene: NA; v_gene: TRBV18; j_gene: TRBJ2-7; CDR3nt: TGTGCCAGCTCACCACGTACGGAACCCTACGAGCAGTACTTC; CDR3aa: CASSPRTEPYEQYF
abundance: NA; len: 15; d_gene: TRBD1; v_gene: TRBV19; j_gene: TRBJ2-3; CDR3nt: TGTGCCAGTAGTACTCGACAGGGATTCACAGATACGCAGTATTTT; CDR3aa: CASSTRQGFTDTQYF
abundance: NA; len: 16; d_gene: TRBD1; v_gene: TRBV7-2; j_gene: TRBJ2-2; CDR3nt: TGTGCCAGCAGCTTAGAAGGGGGCGTGAACACCGGGGAGCTGTTTTTT; CDR3aa: CASSLEGGVNTGELFF
abundance: NA; len: 16; d_gene: NA; v_gene: TRBV27; j_gene: TRBJ1-1; CDR3nt: TGTGCCAGCAGTCCCCGAGGTAAGACTCTGAACACTGAAGCTTTCTTT; CDR3aa: CASSPRGKTLNTEAFF
abundance: NA; len: 15; d_gene: NA; v_gene: TRBV27; j_gene: TRBJ2-7; CDR3nt: TGTGCCAGCAGTCCCTATGGCGGGGGCGGCCGCACCGTGTACTTC; CDR3aa: CASSPYGGGGRTVYF
abundance: NA; len: 15; d_gene: NA; v_gene: TRBV10-3; j_gene: TRBJ2-1; CDR3nt: TGTGCCATCAGATCGCTGACAAGCTCCTACAATGAGCAGTTCTTC; CDR3aa: CAIRSLTSSYNEQFF
abundance: NA; len: 14; d_gene: NA; v_gene: TRBV5-1; j_gene: TRBJ1-1; CDR3nt: TGCGCCAGCAGCTCGAGGACAGTGAACACTGAAGCTTTCTTT; CDR3aa: CASSSRTVNTEAFF
abundance: few; len: 13; d_gene: TRBD1; v_gene: TRBV5-5; j_gene: TRBJ1-2; CDR3nt: TGTGCCAGCAGCCTCGAGACAGGGATGGGCTACACCTTC; CDR3aa: CASSLETGMGYTF
abundance: NA; len: 13; d_gene: NA; v_gene: TRBV7-8; j_gene: TRBJ2-7; CDR3nt: TGTGCCAGCAAACCCGGGACTTTCTACGAGCAGTACTTC; CDR3aa: CASKPGTFYEQYF
abundance: NA; len: 15; d_gene: TRBD2; v_gene: TRBV6-5; j_gene: TRBJ2-5; CDR3nt: TGTGCCAGCAGTTACCCAAGCGGGAGTTTTGAGACCCAGTACTTC; CDR3aa: CASSYPSGSFETQYF
abundance: NA; len: 15; d_gene: TRBD2; v_gene: TRBV6-5; j_gene: TRBJ2-2; CDR3nt: TGTGCCAGCAGAAGGGGACTAGCGGTAGCCGGGGAGCTGTTTTTT; CDR3aa: CASRRGLAVAGELFF